Detailed here is one TCR beta chain. The data derive from a study of shared clonotypes between healthy human individuals. Study details: Aged 18 to 49, the donors were a couple of women and a few men.

CDR1 and CDR2 from the germline V gene are MNHEY and SMNVEV (reference sequence). Trimming removed 1 base from V and 4 bases from J, with 10 bases in between. CDR3 length equals 14 residues. The investigators split CD4+ cells into a CD45RA+ naive subset and a CD45RA-negative memory subset. Repertoires were generated with immunoSEQ multiplex PCR, while TCRdb's copy carries only in-frame clones and drops some. Seen here are roughly 2 million clones, approximately 96% observed once, and the top ten hold around 0.13%. This sequence was found in a man aged 18 to 35 in good health. Sequencing used naive CD4+ T cells sorted from blood. Subset noted: CD45RA+ positively selected. The chain couples TRBV27 to TRBJ1-2, with a tentative D call TRBD1 (6 bases). Written as DNA, the CDR3 is TGTGCCAGCAGTTTATATGGGGGCGTCTATGGCTACACCTTC. Amino acid sequence: CASSLYGGVYGYTF.